This T cell receptor (beta chain) is drawn from a study of regulatory T cells in long-lasting Graves disease (dated by TCRdb to the early 2020s). The study in broad terms: Persistent Graves' disease was defined as persistently positive TSH receptor autoantibodies together with antithyroid drug treatment for over 5 years. Persistent Graves' disease patients in the clinical cohort had taken antithyroid drugs for roughly 10 years on average. The study was conducted in China and was registered as a clinical trial. Patients with persistent Graves' disease were compared with patients with newly diagnosed Graves' disease using TCR sequencing and RNA sequencing of peripheral blood. A total of around 35 samples underwent TCR sequencing, from about 13 patients with persistent Graves' disease and roughly 20 patients with newly diagnosed Graves' disease.

Library prep was done by multiplex PCR. Reads for this sample came from an Illumina HiSeq 4000. CDR3 regions were amplified by Arm-PCR with iRepertoire HTBI primers to construct TCR beta libraries. Gel purification was performed on PCR products prior to sequencing. For the original study's pipeline: Gene usage analysis of CDR3 amino acid clonotypes used the approximately 56 TRBV and more than 13 TRBJ segments found across samples. Filtered high-quality paired reads were merged into contigs using COPE and FqMerger. BLAST was used to align contigs to IMGT TRBV, TRBD and TRBJ reference genes, and CDR3 was defined according to IMGT. Any clonotype with a frequency above 0.1% was classified as a highly expanded clone. Shannon entropy served as the measure of repertoire diversity, while the Gini coefficient captured V-J evenness. Public clonotypes were defined as clonotypes shared by more than one individual. Through fastp at Q25 and MiXCR, TCRdb rebuilt clones from the public reads, retaining in-frame beta chains. Identical CDR3 protein sequences are pooled into one entry, listed with their most common genes and DNA. The V and J calls were not made by the authors but by TCRdb's processing. For this sample the table gives a few hundred thousand distinct CDR3 sequences, of which around 22% were detected only once. Jointly, the top ten make up around 24% of the sample.

Broader findings and caveats from the paper: As a limitation, the authors acknowledged that the small sample size may reduce accuracy. A larger number of public clonotypes was shared among persistent patients (around 3,000) than among newly diagnosed patients (approximately 1,000). Persistent disease showed preferential use of TRBV28, TRBJ1-2 and TRBJ2-5, whereas newly diagnosed disease favored TRBV20-1 and TRBJ2-1. Peripheral blood alone was examined, since thyroid tissue, which constituted the primary lesion, could not be accessed. Compared with newly diagnosed patients, patients with persistent Graves' disease had lower TCR Shannon entropy and fewer highly expanded clones, which suggests clonal expansion. Only the TCR beta chain was sequenced and analyzed.

This clonotype has just a few counts. The target of this receptor is not known. Base qualities are not recorded, but no much larger clone differs from it by a single base. Looking up the germline V gene yields CDR1 MRHNA and CDR2 SNTAGT. V is reduced by 5 bases and J by 6 bases, leaving a spacing of 14 bases between them. The CDR3 runs 14 amino acids, cysteine and phenylalanine included. Solely the CDR3 DNA is kept, with 42 bases framed from the first base. This specimen's time point label, interpreted: persistent/refractory GD, antithyroid drugs over 5 years with positive TRAb. For both TCR sequencing and RNA sequencing, RNA was extracted from PBMCs in TRIzol. Graves' disease was diagnosed according to American Thyroid Association guidelines. Recruitment of patients was carried out at an endocrinology department in Xi'an, China. Each patient gave approximately 10 milliliters of peripheral blood, collected in an EDTA anticoagulant tube. Ficoll Paque Plus density gradient separation was used to isolate PBMCs, and no further T cell sorting was performed. RNA quality was checked with an Agilent 2100 Bioanalyzer and agarose gel, and concentration with a NanoDrop 2000.

The sample was peripheral blood mononuclear cells (PBMCs), taken when the disease was refractory, from a patient treated with antithyroid drugs. This sequence uses TRBV6-4 and TRBJ2-1, with a tentative D gene TRBD2 over 5 matching bases. The sequence derives from a female donor with Graves disease. The sequenced DNA: TGTGCCAGCAGTTCCGGACTGGAGCCCAATGAGCAGTTCTTC. Protein translation: CASSSGLEPNEQFF.